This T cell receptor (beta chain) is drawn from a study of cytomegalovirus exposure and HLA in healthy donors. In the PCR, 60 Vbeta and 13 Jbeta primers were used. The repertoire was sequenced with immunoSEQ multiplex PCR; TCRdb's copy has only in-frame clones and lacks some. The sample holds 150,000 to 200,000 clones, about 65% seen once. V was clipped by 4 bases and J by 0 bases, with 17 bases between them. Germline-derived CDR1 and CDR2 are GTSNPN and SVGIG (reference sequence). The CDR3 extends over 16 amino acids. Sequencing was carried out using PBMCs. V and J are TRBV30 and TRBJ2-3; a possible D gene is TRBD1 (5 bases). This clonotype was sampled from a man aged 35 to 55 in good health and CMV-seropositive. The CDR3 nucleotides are TGTGCCTGGAACCCCTGGACACGGATTAGCACAGATACGCAGTATTTT. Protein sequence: CAWNPWTRISTDTQYF.